This is a list of T cell receptor beta chains from one sample in a study of blood T cell repertoires in COVID-19. Using immunoSEQ multiplex PCR, the repertoire was profiled, and TCRdb retains in-frame clones only, with some absent. In the table there are 260,000 or so clones, roughly 86% of which are singletons. The sequencing input was peripheral blood. Receptors originate from a human donor in a cohort sampled during active COVID-19. CDR3s include the opening cysteine and the closing phenylalanine or tryptophan. D genes are given only for firm matches. Size values are once, few and many counts, or a class for expanded clones, and some rows have none.

>TRBV10-3|TRBJ1-6|16|TRBD1|-
CAISETGKGADSPLHF
TGTGCCATCAGTGAGACCGGAAAGGGGGCGGATTCACCCCTCCACTTT
>TRBV19|TRBJ2-3|15|-|once
CASAFLGGGTDTQYF
TGTGCCAGTGCCTTTTTAGGGGGTGGCACAGATACGCAGTATTTT
>TRBV9|TRBJ2-1|14|-|-
CASSGSLAYNEQFF
TGTGCCAGCAGCGGATCGTTAGCCTACAATGAGCAGTTCTTC
>TRBV27|TRBJ2-7|16|-|-
CASSLQGTLRYYEQYF
TGTGCCAGCAGTTTGCAGGGTACCCTTCGGTACTACGAGCAGTACTTC
>TRBV4-1|TRBJ2-7|17|-|-
CASSQDGDPTLNYEQYF
TGCGCCAGCAGCCAAGACGGAGACCCGACTCTGAACTACGAGCAGTACTTC
>TRBV5-1|TRBJ1-2|12|TRBD1|-
CASTGTGDGYTF
TGCGCCAGTACCGGGACAGGGGATGGCTACACCTTC
>TRBV18|TRBJ2-7|14|-|-
CASSDSSLSYEQYF
TGTGCCAGCTCAGACAGTTCCCTCTCCTACGAGCAGTACTTC
>TRBV18|TRBJ1-5|13|-|-
CASRDTSNQPQHF
TGTGCCAGCAGAGATACGAGCAATCAGCCCCAGCATTTT
>TRBV29-1|TRBJ1-5|13|-|-
CSVAASANQPQHF
TGCAGCGTTGCCGCTAGTGCGAATCAGCCCCAGCATTTT
>TRBV27|TRBJ2-7|18|TRBD2|-
CASSRYPLFSGSTYEQYF
TGTGCCAGCAGTCGGTACCCCCTCTTTAGCGGGAGTACATACGAGCAGTACTTC
>TRBV3-1/TRBV3-2|TRBJ2-1|16|-|-
CASSQEGYSSYNEQFF
TGTGCCAGCAGCCAAGAGGGCTACAGCTCCTACAATGAGCAGTTCTTC
>TRBV28|TRBJ2-1|10|-|-
CASSSIVQFF
TGTGCCAGCAGTTCGATAGTGCAGTTCTTC
>TRBV29-1|TRBJ2-5|15|TRBD2|-
CSVHSGTNILGTQYF
TGCAGCGTCCATTCCGGGACTAACATACTAGGGACCCAGTACTTC
>TRBV27|TRBJ2-7|16|TRBD2|-
CASSPGLAGSAYEQYF
TGTGCCAGCAGCCCCGGACTAGCGGGATCAGCGTACGAGCAGTACTTC
>TRBV4-3|TRBJ1-2|15|TRBD1|-
CASSPRQGHEYGYTF
TGCGCCAGCAGCCCAAGACAGGGGCACGAGTATGGCTACACCTTC
>TRBV5-1|TRBJ2-7|15|TRBD1|-
CASSLVGQGADEQYF
TGCGCCAGCAGCTTGGTGGGGCAGGGGGCCGACGAGCAGTACTTC
>TRBV5-3|TRBJ1-2|16|TRBD1|-
CARSSPGGAGRGGYTF
TGTGCCAGAAGCTCACCAGGGGGCGCCGGCAGAGGGGGCTACACCTTC
>TRBV5-4|TRBJ2-1|17|TRBD1|once
CASSFLTGQGALDEQFF
TGTGCCAGCAGCTTTCTTACCGGACAGGGGGCGCTTGATGAGCAGTTCTTC
>TRBV7-9|TRBJ2-5|19|TRBD2|once
CASSPVWSGTSGGEETQYF
TGTGCCAGCAGCCCAGTTTGGTCGGGAACTAGCGGGGGGGAAGAGACCCAGTACTTC